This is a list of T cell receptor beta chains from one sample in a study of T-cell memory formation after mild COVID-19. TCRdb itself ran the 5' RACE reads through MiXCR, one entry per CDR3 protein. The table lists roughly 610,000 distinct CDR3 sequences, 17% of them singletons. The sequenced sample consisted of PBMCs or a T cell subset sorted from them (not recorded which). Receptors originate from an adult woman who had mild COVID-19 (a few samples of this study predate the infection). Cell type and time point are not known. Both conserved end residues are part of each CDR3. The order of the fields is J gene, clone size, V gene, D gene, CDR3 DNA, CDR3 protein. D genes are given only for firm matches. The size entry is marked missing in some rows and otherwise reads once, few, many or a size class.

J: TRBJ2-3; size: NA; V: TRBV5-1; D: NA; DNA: TGCGCCAGCAGCCTGGGAGAAAACCCCCCCACAGATACGCAGTATTTT; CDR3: CASSLGENPPTDTQYF
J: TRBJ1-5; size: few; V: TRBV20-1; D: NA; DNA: TGCAGTGCTAGAGATCGAGGGACGAATCAGCCCCAGCATTTT; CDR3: CSARDRGTNQPQHF
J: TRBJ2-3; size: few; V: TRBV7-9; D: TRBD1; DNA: TGTGCCAGCAGCCCAGTGGGACAGGGGAACACAGATACGCAGTATTTT; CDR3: CASSPVGQGNTDTQYF
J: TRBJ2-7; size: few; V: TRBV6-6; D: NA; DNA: TGTGCCACCCAGAACCGGGACCGCGACCTCTCCTACGAGCAGTACTTC; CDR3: CATQNRDRDLSYEQYF
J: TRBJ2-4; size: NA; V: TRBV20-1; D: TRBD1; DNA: TGCAGTGCTACCACCCCGATTCGACAGGGAAAGGCCAAAAACATTCAGTACTTC; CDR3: CSATTPIRQGKAKNIQYF
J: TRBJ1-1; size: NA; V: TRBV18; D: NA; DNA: TGTGCCAGCTCGCTAGGAGCGGTTGAAGCTTTCTTT; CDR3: CASSLGAVEAFF
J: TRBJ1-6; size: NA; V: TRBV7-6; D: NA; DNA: TGTGCCAGCAGCCCCCAAGTGGCAGGGCTGGACTCACCCCTCAACTTT; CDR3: CASSPQVAGLDSPLNF
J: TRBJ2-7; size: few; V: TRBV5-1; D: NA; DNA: TGCGCCAGCAGCCCGGGAAGCCTCTACGAGCAGTACTTC; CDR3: CASSPGSLYEQYF
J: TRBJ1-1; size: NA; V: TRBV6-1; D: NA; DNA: TGTGCCAGCATGGGTCAGGAGCGGGTACCTGAAGCTTTCTTT; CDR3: CASMGQERVPEAFF
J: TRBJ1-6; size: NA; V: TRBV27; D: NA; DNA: TGTGCCAGCAGTTCGCCGACAAGTAATAATTCACCCCTCCACTTT; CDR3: CASSSPTSNNSPLHF
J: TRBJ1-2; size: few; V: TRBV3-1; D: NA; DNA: TGTGCCAGCAGCCGTACCGGGATCCATAACTATGGCTACACCTTC; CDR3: CASSRTGIHNYGYTF
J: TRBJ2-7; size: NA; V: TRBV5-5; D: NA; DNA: TGTGCCAGCAGCTTGGGACAGAGCCTCTTTAGGGACCTCGACGAGCAGTACTTC; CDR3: CASSLGQSLFRDLDEQYF
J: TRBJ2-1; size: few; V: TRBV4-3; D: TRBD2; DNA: TGCGCCAGCAGCCAAGATCGGGGGGATTACAATGAGCAGTTCTTC; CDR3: CASSQDRGDYNEQFF
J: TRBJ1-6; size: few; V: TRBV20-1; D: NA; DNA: TGCAGTGCTAGAGGGGCGGAAAATTCACCCCTCCACTTT; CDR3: CSARGAENSPLHF
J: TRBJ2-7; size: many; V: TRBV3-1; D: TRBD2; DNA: TGTGCCAGCAGCCAAGTCGGGGGGTTCGAGCAGTACTTC; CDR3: CASSQVGGFEQYF
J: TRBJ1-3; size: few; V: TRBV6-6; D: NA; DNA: TGTGCCAGCCGCCACGAAAACACCATATATTTT; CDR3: CASRHENTIYF